Following are 18 T cell receptor beta chains from one sample sequenced in a study of spatial heterogeneity in lung cancer. TCRdb recomputed calls from the 5' RACE reads with MiXCR, one row per CDR3 protein. This sample carries around 10,000 distinct CDR3 sequences, roughly 3.6% of them seen once, and the ten largest clones take 40% to 65%. As to time point: sample taken at primary tumor resection. Extraction of whole RNA from tumor, nontumor lung or frozen PBMC preceded unsorted sequencing. Sample: PBMCs, taken at surgery. The source is a female donor with early-stage non-small cell lung cancer.

This clonotype was seen more than once but under ten times. Found in a library prepared for alpha chains, this beta chain is an off-target read, and its abundance has little meaning. The J gene is TRBJ2-3, the V gene TRBV12-3 or TRBV12-4; D might be TRBD2 (6 bases). V lost 6 bases, J lost 1 base, and 11 bases lay in between. This CDR3 region has 14 residues. CDR3 residues: CASSPWEGTDTQYF. The CDR3 coding sequence is TGTGCCAGCAGCCCCTGGGAGGGCACAGATACGCAGTATTTT.

Many counts were recorded for this clonotype. Being off target in a library aimed at alpha chains, this beta chain has a size of little meaning. V and J are TRBV7-2 and TRBJ1-6; D is perhaps TRBD1 (5 bases). V was clipped by 1 base and J by 12 bases, with 7 bases between them. The CDR3 spans 12 residues. Germline CDR1 is SGHTA and CDR2 is FQGNSA. CDR3 loop: CASSLERGPLHF. DNA for the CDR3: TGTGCCAGCAGCTTAGAGAGGGGACCCCTCCACTTT.

This clonotype came up many times. The library was prepared for alpha chains; this beta chain is a stray read, so its frequency means little. V is TRBV6-2 or TRBV6-3 and J is TRBJ2-7; maybe TRBD2 (5 bases). V was cut by 4 bases and J by 0 bases, with 16 bases left in between. The CDR3 extends over 16 amino acids. The germline V gene encodes CDR1 MNHEY and CDR2 SVGEGT. CDR3 DNA: TGTGCCAGCAGTTCCGGAGGTCAGTCTTTCTCCTACGAGCAGTACTTC. This translates into CASSSGGQSFSYEQYF.

The sample holds many counts of this clonotype. The library was designed around alpha chains, so this beta chain is a stray read whose abundance carries little weight. The chain couples TRBV20-1 to TRBJ2-1; D may be TRBD1 or TRBD2 (5 bases each). Germline V CDR1 and CDR2: DFQATT, SNEGSKA (reference sequence). The CDR3 is 11 amino acids. The CDR3 sequence is CSPSEGFEQFF. CDR3 DNA sequence: TGCAGCCCCAGCGAGGGGTTTGAGCAGTTCTTC.

This clonotype was seen at least ten times. This beta chain is a stray sequence in a library constructed for alpha chains; its clone size is not meaningful. The chain joins TRBV20-1 to TRBJ2-1; 8 nucleotides agree with TRBD1. The V and J ends lost 0 bases and 2 bases, in that order; junction bases with no gene match: 3. The CDR3 contains 15 residues. In germline, CDR1 is DFQATT, CDR2 SNEGSKA (reference sequence). CDR3: CSARDPGQAYNEQFF. CDR3 bases: TGCAGTGCTAGAGACCCGGGACAGGCCTACAATGAGCAGTTCTTC.

This clonotype showed up just a few times. Little can be read into the size of this beta chain, an off-target read in a library designed for alpha chains. This sequence joins TRBV4-1 and TRBJ2-7, with D maybe TRBD2 (6 bases). Germline CDR1 and CDR2: MGHRA and YSYEKL. This CDR3 region has 14 residues. With 1 base removed from V and 6 bases from J, the gap between germline ends came to 13 bases. This chain's CDR3 is CASSQVPGGGEQYF. CDR3 DNA sequence: TGCGCCAGCAGCCAAGTGCCTGGGGGAGGCGAGCAGTACTTC.

This clonotype is termed medium-sized. The library was prepared for alpha chains; this beta chain is a stray read, so its frequency means little. The rearrangement uses TRBV9 and TRBJ2-3; TRBD2 matches 11 bases. The germline V gene encodes CDR1 SGDLS and CDR2 YYNGEE. V was pared by 0 bases and J by 2 bases, with 5 bases of the junction left unmatched. This CDR3 comprises 17 residues. CDR3 sequence: CASSVGQLAGATDTQYF. The CDR3 nucleotides are TGTGCCAGCAGCGTAGGGCAACTAGCGGGGGCCACAGATACGCAGTATTTT.

Ten or more counts support this clonotype. This beta chain is an unintended read in a library built for alpha chains; its size means little. V is TRBV6-1 and J is TRBJ1-5; maybe TRBD1 (6 bases). Germline assignment: CDR1 MNHNS and CDR2 SASEGT. Trimming shortened V by 2 bases and J by 5 bases, and 13 bases separated the two germline ends. This CDR3 has 15 residues. CDR3 in amino acids: CASSESERGYQPQHF. CDR3 DNA: TGTGCCAGCAGTGAAAGTGAGAGGGGGTATCAGCCCCAGCATTTT.

This clonotype has a count of ten or more. Because this beta chain is a stray read in a library intended to capture alpha chains, its abundance should not be given much weight. Written as DNA, the CDR3 is TGTGCCAGCAGCGCCCGGACAGGGGGCCACCCCAACTATGGCTACACCTTC. Protein: CASSARTGGHPNYGYTF. This chain uses TRBV12-3 or TRBV12-4 with TRBJ1-2; the match to TRBD1 covers 11 bases. The CDR3 sequence is 17 residues long. With 6 bases clipped from V and 2 bases from J, the junction kept 11 bases outside the gene matches.

The table lists this clonotype with a few counts. As an off-target read in a library built for alpha chains, this beta chain has a frequency of little significance. The chain combines TRBV3-2 with TRBJ2-7; TRBD1, the table's D call, was not compared with the DNA. TRBV3-2 is a recognized pseudogene. This CDR3 has 19 amino acids. The CDR3: CASSQDRGSICGCAYEQYF. The CDR3 coding sequence is TGTGCCAGCAGCCAAGATAGGGGTAGTATTTGCGGATGTGCCTACGAGCAGTACTTC.

This clonotype has a count of ten or more. A library made for alpha chains picked up this beta chain off target, so its size means little. The chain is built from TRBV4-3 and TRBJ2-7, with TRBD1 identical over 7 bases. This CDR3 has 13 residues. V trimming: 3 bases; J trimming: 2 bases; junction bases outside the gene matches: 1. Looked up from germline, CDR1 is LGHNA and CDR2 is YSLEER. The CDR3 DNA is TGCGCCAGCAGCCACGACAGGGCCTACGAGCAGTACTTC. Amino acids: CASSHDRAYEQYF.

Comments on this clonotype: This beta chain came through as a stray read in a library set up for alpha chains, and its size says little. The CDR3 reads CASSYGGASETQYF. In nucleotides, the CDR3 is TGTGCCAGCAGTTATGGGGGGGCCTCAGAGACCCAGTACTTC. V usage is TRBV6-5 and J usage is TRBJ2-5; D perhaps matches TRBD2 (7 bases). Trimming removed 3 bases at V and 4 bases at J, with 12 bases between. From germline, CDR1 is MNHEY and CDR2 SVGAGI. The CDR3 is 14 residues long.

This clonotype was counted many times. This beta chain turned up in a library designed for alpha chains; as an off-target read, its abundance says little. Here the CDR3 DNA reads TGTGCCACCAGTGACCCCGGGACAGGGGGTAACACCGGGGAGCTGTTTTTT. Its translation is CATSDPGTGGNTGELFF. The rearrangement links TRBV24-1 to TRBJ2-2; 11 nucleotides agree with TRBD1. CDR3 length: 17 residues. The junction had 5 bases not matched to a gene; V was cut back by 4 bases and J by 2 bases. Germline V gives CDR1 KGHDR, CDR2 SFDVKD.

This clonotype was recorded many times. This beta chain lies outside the target of a library built for alpha chains; its clone size means little. The chain recombines TRBV9 with TRBJ2-7; D is unclear. The CDR3 spans 14 residues. The V and J ends lost 0 bases and 2 bases respectively, with 9 bases between them. Germline CDR1 reads SGDLS; CDR2 reads YYNGEE. In nucleotides, the CDR3 is TGTGCCAGCAGCGTAGGGGCAGGAACCTACGAGCAGTACTTC. Translating gives CASSVGAGTYEQYF. Filled out from reference TRBV9 and TRBJ2-7, the complete variable domain reads DSGVTQTPKHLITATGQRVTLRCSPRSGDLSVYWYQQSLDQGLQFLIQYYNGEERAKGNILERFSAQQFPDLHSELNLSSLELGDSALYFCASSVGAGTYEQYFGPGTRLTVT.

In its sample, this clonotype was seen many times. This beta chain slipped into a library made for alpha chains as a stray read, so its size is not meaningful. The J gene is TRBJ2-2, the V gene TRBV11-2; TRBD1 is a possible D gene (6 bases). The V and J ends lost 2 bases and 1 base respectively, with 8 bases between them. Germline CDR1 reads SGHAT; CDR2 reads FQNNGV. The CDR3 runs to 15 residues. The DNA of the CDR3 is TGTGCCAGCAGCTTACAGGGGATGAACACCGGGGAGCTGTTTTTT. Its translation: CASSLQGMNTGELFF.

In its sample, this clonotype was seen many times. This beta chain slipped into a library made for alpha chains as a stray read, so its size is not meaningful. The CDR3 region is CASSFGQGNTSPLHF. The CDR3 DNA is TGTGCCAGCAGCTTCGGACAGGGGAACACTTCACCCCTCCACTTT. V and J are TRBV5-4 and TRBJ1-6; the match to TRBD1 covers 9 bases. The CDR3 has 15 residues. In germline, CDR1 is SGHNT, CDR2 YYREEE (reference sequence). The junction had 6 bases not matched to a gene; V was cut back by 2 bases and J by 9 bases.

Ten or more counts support this clonotype. The library was designed around alpha chains, so this beta chain is a stray read whose abundance carries little weight. The chain joins TRBV7-2 to TRBJ1-3; 9 positions agree with TRBD1. The CDR3 is 18 residues long. In germline, CDR1 is SGHTA, CDR2 FQGNSA. V lost 5 bases, J lost 2 bases, and 13 bases stayed unmatched. The CDR3 is CASSHPLWGQGTGNTIYF. DNA of the CDR3: TGTGCCAGCAGCCATCCCTTGTGGGGACAGGGAACTGGAAACACCATATATTTT.

Only a few counts were recorded for this clonotype. This beta chain came through as a stray read in a library set up for alpha chains, and its size says little. The rearrangement joins TRBV5-1 to TRBJ2-2, with 7 nucleotides matching TRBD2. From germline, CDR1 is SGHRS and CDR2 YFSETQ. Losses at the gene ends were 1 base for V and 1 base for J; bases not matched to a gene: 4. This CDR3 is built from 16 residues. CDR3 in DNA: TGCGCCAGCAGCTTGTCTCCTAGCGGGAACACCGGGGAGCTGTTTTTT. It translates to CASSLSPSGNTGELFF.